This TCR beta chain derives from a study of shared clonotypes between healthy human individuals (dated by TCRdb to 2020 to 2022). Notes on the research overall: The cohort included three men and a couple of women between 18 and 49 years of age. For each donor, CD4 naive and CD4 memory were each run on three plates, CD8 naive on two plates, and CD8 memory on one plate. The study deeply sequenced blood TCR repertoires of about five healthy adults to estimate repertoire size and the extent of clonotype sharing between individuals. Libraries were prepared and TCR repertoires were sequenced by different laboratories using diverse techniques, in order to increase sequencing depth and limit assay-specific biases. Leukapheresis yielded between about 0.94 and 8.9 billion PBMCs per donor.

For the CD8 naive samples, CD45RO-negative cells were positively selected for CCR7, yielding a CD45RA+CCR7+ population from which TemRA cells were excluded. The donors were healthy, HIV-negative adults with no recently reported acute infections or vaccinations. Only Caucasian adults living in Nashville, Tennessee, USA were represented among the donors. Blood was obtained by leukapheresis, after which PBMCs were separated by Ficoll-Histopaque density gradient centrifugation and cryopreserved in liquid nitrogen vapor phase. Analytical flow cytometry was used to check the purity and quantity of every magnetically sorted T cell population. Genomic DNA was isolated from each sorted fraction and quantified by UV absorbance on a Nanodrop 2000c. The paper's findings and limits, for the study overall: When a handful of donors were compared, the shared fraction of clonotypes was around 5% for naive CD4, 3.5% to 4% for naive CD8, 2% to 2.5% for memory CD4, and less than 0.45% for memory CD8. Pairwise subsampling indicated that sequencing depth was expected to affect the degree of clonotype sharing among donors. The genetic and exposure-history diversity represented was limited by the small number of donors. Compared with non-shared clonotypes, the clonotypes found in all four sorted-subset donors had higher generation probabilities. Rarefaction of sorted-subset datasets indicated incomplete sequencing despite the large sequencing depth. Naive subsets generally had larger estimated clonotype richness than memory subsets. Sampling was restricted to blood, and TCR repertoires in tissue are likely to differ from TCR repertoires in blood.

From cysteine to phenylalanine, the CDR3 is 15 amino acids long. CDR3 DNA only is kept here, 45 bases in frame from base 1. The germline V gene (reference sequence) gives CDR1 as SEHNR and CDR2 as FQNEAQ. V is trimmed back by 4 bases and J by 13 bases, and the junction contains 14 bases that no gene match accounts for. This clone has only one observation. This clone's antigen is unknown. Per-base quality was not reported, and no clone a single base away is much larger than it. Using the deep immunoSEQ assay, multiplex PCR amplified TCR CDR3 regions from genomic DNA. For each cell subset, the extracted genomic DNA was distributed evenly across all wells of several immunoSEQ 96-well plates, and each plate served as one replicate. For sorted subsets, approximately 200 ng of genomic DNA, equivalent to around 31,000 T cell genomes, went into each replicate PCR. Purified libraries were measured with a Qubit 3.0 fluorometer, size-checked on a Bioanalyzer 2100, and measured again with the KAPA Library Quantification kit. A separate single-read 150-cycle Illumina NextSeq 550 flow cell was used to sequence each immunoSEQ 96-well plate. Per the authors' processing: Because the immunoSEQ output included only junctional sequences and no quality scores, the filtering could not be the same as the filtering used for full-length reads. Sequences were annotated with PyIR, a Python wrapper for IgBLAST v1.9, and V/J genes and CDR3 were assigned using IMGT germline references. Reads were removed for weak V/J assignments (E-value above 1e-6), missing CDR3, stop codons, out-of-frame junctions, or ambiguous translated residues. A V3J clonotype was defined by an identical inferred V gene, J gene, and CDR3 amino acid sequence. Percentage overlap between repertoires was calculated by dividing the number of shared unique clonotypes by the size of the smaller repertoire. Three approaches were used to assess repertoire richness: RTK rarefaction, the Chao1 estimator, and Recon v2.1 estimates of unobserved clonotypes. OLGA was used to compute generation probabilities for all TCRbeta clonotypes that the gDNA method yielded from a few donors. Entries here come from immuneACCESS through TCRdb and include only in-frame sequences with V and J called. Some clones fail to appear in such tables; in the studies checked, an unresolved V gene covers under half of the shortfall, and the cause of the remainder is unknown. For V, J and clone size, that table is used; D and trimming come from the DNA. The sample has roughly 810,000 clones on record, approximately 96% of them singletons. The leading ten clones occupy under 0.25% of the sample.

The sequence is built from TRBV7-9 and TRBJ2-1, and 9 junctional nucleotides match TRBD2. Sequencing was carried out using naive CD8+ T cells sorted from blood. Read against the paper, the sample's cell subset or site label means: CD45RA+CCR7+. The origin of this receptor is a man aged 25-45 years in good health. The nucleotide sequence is TGTGCCAGCAGCTCCGGTCCCAGTGGGCGGGAGGGCCAGTTCTTC. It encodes CASSSGPSGREGQFF.